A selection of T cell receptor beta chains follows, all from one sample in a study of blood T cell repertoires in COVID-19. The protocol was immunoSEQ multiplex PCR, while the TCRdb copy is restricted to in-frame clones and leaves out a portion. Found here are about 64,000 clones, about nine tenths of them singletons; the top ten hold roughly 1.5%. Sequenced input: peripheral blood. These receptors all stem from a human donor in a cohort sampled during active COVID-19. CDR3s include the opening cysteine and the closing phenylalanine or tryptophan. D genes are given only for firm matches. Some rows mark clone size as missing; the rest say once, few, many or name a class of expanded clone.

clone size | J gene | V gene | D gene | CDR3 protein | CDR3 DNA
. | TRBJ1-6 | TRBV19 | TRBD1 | CASSSRQGLYNSPLHF | TGTGCCAGTAGTAGCCGACAGGGCCTCTATAATTCACCCCTCCACTTT
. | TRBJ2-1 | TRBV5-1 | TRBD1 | CASSLRTGREGEQFF | TGCGCCAGCAGCTTGAGGACAGGGAGAGAGGGTGAGCAGTTCTTC
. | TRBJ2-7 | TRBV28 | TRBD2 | CASSFSGYRFREQYF | TGTGCCAGCAGTTTTAGCGGGTATCGTTTTCGAGAGCAGTACTTC
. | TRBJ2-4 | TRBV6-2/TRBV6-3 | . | CASSIYRADIQYF | TGTGCCAGCAGCATCTACAGGGCCGACATTCAGTACTTC
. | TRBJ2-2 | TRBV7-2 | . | CASSLRGTGELFF | TGTGCCAGCAGCTTAAGGGGGACCGGGGAGCTGTTTTTT
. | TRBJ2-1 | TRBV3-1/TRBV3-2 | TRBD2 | CASSQAPSGGFWEFF | TGTGCCAGCAGCCAAGCGCCTAGCGGGGGGTTTTGGGAGTTCTTC
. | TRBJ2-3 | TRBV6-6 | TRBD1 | CASSYPRDRVHTQYF | TGTGCCAGCAGTTACCCCCGGGACAGGGTGCATACGCAGTATTTT
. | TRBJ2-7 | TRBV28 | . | CASTGQGEQYF | TGTGCCAGTACAGGGCAGGGCGAGCAGTACTTC
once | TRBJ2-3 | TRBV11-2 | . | CASSSHPPPTDTQYF | TGTGCCAGCAGTTCACACCCTCCCCCCACAGATACGCAGTATTTT
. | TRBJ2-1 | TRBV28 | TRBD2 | CASSPGTSGVEQFF | TGTGCCAGCAGTCCGGGGACTAGCGGAGTCGAGCAGTTCTTC
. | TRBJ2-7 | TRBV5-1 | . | CASSLYLRGSYEQYF | TGCGCCAGCAGCTTATACCTCCGGGGATCCTACGAGCAGTACTTC
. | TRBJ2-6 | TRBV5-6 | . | CASSFLSGANVLTF | TGTGCCAGCAGCTTTCTCTCTGGGGCCAACGTCCTGACTTTC
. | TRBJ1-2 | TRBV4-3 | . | CASSQVGRGYGYTF | TGCGCCAGCAGCCAAGTAGGTAGGGGCTATGGCTACACCTTC
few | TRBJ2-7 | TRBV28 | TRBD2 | CASTKSGSWGYEQYF | TGTGCCAGCACAAAGAGCGGGAGCTGGGGATACGAGCAGTACTTC
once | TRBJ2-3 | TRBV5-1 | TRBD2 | CASRRGEGTDTQYF | TGCGCCAGCAGACGGGGGGAGGGCACAGATACGCAGTATTTT
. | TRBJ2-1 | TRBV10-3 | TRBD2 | CATEGLANNEQFF | TGTGCCACGGAGGGACTAGCTAACAATGAGCAGTTCTTC
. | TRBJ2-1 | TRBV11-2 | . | CASSLITGARISSYNEQFF | TGTGCCAGCAGCTTAATAACTGGGGCCAGAATTAGCTCCTACAATGAGCAGTTCTTC
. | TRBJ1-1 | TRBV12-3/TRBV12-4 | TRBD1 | CASRGGQGTEAFF | TGTGCCAGCAGGGGGGGACAGGGGACTGAAGCTTTCTTT
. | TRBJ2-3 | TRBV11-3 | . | CASSVNSGTDTQYF | TGTGCCAGTAGTGTTAACTCTGGCACAGATACGCAGTATTTT
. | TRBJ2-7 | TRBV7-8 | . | CASSLESGSSYEQYF | TGTGCCAGCAGCTTAGAATCAGGAAGCTCCTACGAGCAGTACTTC
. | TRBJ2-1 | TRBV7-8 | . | CASSLSLFSYNEQFF | TGTGCCAGCAGCTTATCACTATTCTCCTACAATGAGCAGTTCTTC
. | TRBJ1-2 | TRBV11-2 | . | CASSLAQGGGYTF | TGTGCCAGCAGCTTAGCGCAGGGAGGGGGCTACACCTTC
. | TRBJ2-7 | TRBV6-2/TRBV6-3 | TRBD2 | CASSPFRGTGGPYEQYF | TGTGCCAGCAGTCCCTTCCGGGGGACGGGAGGGCCTTACGAGCAGTACTTC
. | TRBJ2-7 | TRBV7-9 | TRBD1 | CASSFNRDRGYEQYF | TGTGCCAGCAGCTTTAACCGGGACAGGGGCTACGAGCAGTACTTC
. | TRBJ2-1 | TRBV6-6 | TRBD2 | CASSKGLAGGYNEQFF | TGTGCCAGCAGTAAGGGACTAGCGGGAGGCTACAATGAGCAGTTCTTC
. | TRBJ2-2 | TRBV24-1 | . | CATSDFPQGGTGELFF | TGTGCCACCAGTGATTTTCCGCAAGGGGGCACCGGGGAGCTGTTTTTT
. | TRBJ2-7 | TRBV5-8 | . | CASSFSGVIYEQYF | TGTGCCAGCAGCTTCTCGGGAGTTATCTACGAGCAGTACTTC
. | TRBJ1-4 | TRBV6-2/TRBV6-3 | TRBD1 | CASSYRTGDWRTNEKLFF | TGTGCCAGCAGTTATAGGACAGGGGACTGGAGAACTAATGAAAAACTGTTTTTT
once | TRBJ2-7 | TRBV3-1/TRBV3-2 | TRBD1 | CASRPRDRPREQYF | TGTGCCAGCAGGCCTCGGGACAGACCGAGGGAGCAGTACTTC
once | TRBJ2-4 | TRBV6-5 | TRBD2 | CASSYSREGRNIQYF | TGTGCCAGCAGTTACTCGAGGGAGGGCAGAAACATTCAGTACTTC
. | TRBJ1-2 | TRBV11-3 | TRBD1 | CASSLDPGQGAVEGYTF | TGTGCCAGCAGCTTAGATCCGGGACAGGGGGCAGTTGAGGGCTACACCTTC
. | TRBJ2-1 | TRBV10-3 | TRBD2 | CAISPGLAGVSDEQFF | TGTGCCATCAGCCCCGGACTAGCGGGAGTTTCGGATGAGCAGTTCTTC
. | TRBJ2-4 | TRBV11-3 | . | CASSLGGVKNIQYF | TGTGCCAGCAGCCTCGGGGGAGTCAAAAACATTCAGTACTTC
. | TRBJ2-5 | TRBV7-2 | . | CASSLVSTRGPYQETQYF | TGTGCCAGCAGCTTAGTATCTACCAGGGGCCCGTACCAAGAGACCCAGTACTTC
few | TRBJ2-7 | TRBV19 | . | CASAIRRNEQYF | TGTGCCAGCGCTATCCGGAGAAACGAGCAGTACTTC
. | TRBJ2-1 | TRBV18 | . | CASSNSRDNEQFF | TGTGCCAGCTCGAATTCTCGGGACAATGAGCAGTTCTTC
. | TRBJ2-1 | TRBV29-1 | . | CSLRDTLYNEQFF | TGCAGTCTCCGGGACACCTTATACAATGAGCAGTTCTTC
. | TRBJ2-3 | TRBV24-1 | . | CATARRGALDTQYF | TGTGCCACCGCCCGCAGGGGCGCCCTGGATACGCAGTATTTT
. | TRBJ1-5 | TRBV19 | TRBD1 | CASSVRTGRLYSDQPQHF | TGTGCCAGTAGTGTTAGGACAGGACGACTCTATAGCGATCAGCCCCAGCATTTT